This TCR beta chain was retrieved from a study of lymphopenia after photon versus proton radiotherapy. Some clones are missing from TCRdb's copy, which holds only in-frame ones; the method was immunoSEQ multiplex PCR. The table lists tens of thousands of clones, around 83% of them singletons. Concerning this clone itself: Its matching antigen is unknown.

Points from the study as a whole: Better survival with proton therapy was suggested as possible, not demonstrated. Oligoclonal CD8+ Temra expansion after nadir drove photon patients' diversity drop.

Germline CDR1 SGHRS, CDR2 YFSETQ. The V end was cut by 6 bases, the J end by 1 base, with 13 bases between. The CDR3 runs 14 residues. The V gene is TRBV5-1, the J gene TRBJ1-1, with a weak D call TRBD1 (5 bases). Sequencing was performed on peripheral blood, taken from a patient treated with proton-based radiotherapy. The receptor comes from a woman aged 70 to 79 with pancreatic cancer. Some clones in this sample may be carry-over from other donors' samples. The CDR3 DNA sequence: TGCGCCAGCACCCAGGGAGGAGGGAACACTGAAGCTTTCTTT. The encoded protein is CASTQGGGNTEAFF.